A selection of T cell receptor beta chains follows, all from one sample in a study of human T cells and chemical hapten exposure. TCRdb reprocessed the RACE reads via MiXCR and lists one record per CDR3 protein. The repertoire holds approximately 50,000 distinct CDR3 sequences, with approximately 9.6% as singletons. The sample in question was whole blood, obtained in connection with sensitization to the hapten diphenylcyclopropenone (DPC). These receptors were obtained from a woman in her 30s with alopecia areata. Some clones in this sample may be carry-over from other donors' samples. Each CDR3 is given with its conserved first and last residue. The D gene is left open where the match is weak. A row's size may be missing; if present it is once, few, many or a size class.

>.|TRBJ2-2|TRBV2|TRBD1
CASSSGTESGELFF
TGTGCCAGCAGCTCCGGGACAGAAAGCGGGGAGCTGTTTTTT
>.|TRBJ1-4|TRBV27|TRBD1
CASSRQGVEKLFF
TGTGCCAGCTCTCGGCAGGGGGTTGAAAAACTGTTTTTT
>many|TRBJ2-7|TRBV14|.
CASRQGTGEQYF
TGTGCCAGCAGGCAAGGTACGGGGGAGCAGTACTTC
>.|TRBJ2-7|TRBV6-2/TRBV6-3|.
CASRKHSGQPPYEQYF
TGTGCCAGCAGAAAACATAGCGGACAACCCCCTTACGAGCAGTACTTC
>few|TRBJ2-1|TRBV7-9|TRBD1
CASSRTGGNEQFF
TGTGCCAGCAGCCGGACAGGGGGCAATGAGCAGTTCTTC
>.|TRBJ2-3|TRBV7-2|.
CASSLVGSVSTDTQYF
TGTGCCAGCAGCTTAGTGGGTAGCGTCAGCACAGATACGCAGTATTTT
>few|TRBJ1-2|TRBV2|.
CASNVYTF
TGTGCCAGCAACGTCTACACCTTC
>few|TRBJ2-7|TRBV3-1|TRBD2
CASSQVAGGGEQYF
TGTGCCAGCAGCCAAGTTGCGGGGGGAGGGGAGCAGTACTTC
>many|TRBJ2-7|TRBV6-1|TRBD2
CASSDFPWGGYEQYF
TGTGCCAGCAGTGATTTCCCCTGGGGGGGCTACGAGCAGTACTTC
>.|TRBJ2-7|TRBV7-8|TRBD2
CASSVPGGYEQYF
TGTGCCAGCAGCGTACCGGGAGGGTACGAGCAGTACTTC
>many|TRBJ1-1|TRBV5-1|.
CASSLDPGTAYEAFF
TGCGCCAGCAGCTTGGATCCCGGGACGGCATATGAAGCTTTCTTT
>many|TRBJ2-3|TRBV12-3/TRBV12-4|TRBD2
CASSGIAGTGTDTQYF
TGTGCCAGCAGCGGCATAGCGGGAACGGGCACAGATACGCAGTATTTT
>.|TRBJ2-3|TRBV4-1|.
CASSQVFESTDTQYF
TGCGCCAGCAGCCAAGTTTTTGAGAGCACAGATACGCAGTATTTT
>few|TRBJ2-2|TRBV28|TRBD1
CASRRQGLSTGELFF
TGTGCCAGCAGACGACAGGGTCTCTCCACCGGGGAGCTGTTTTTT
>few|TRBJ1-6|TRBV4-3|.
CASSRALQGNDNSPLHF
TGCGCCAGCAGCCGGGCCTTACAGGGAAACGATAATTCACCCCTCCACTTT
>.|TRBJ2-7|TRBV7-9|.
CASSLGYGAGNF
TGTGCCAGCAGCTTAGGGTATGGGGCCGGGAACTTC
>few|TRBJ2-5|TRBV5-4|.
CASSLVGVTVTQYF
TGTGCCAGCAGCTTGGTTGGGGTAACCGTGACCCAGTACTTC
>.|TRBJ2-3|TRBV7-9|.
CASSLEYGSTTSTDTQYF
TGTGCCAGCAGCTTAGAATATGGGTCCACAACTAGCACAGATACGCAGTATTTT
>.|TRBJ2-7|TRBV9|.
CASSVEGQSFLHNDEQYF
TGTGCCAGCAGCGTAGAGGGTCAGAGTTTCCTTCATAACGACGAGCAGTACTTC
>.|TRBJ2-7|TRBV6-5|TRBD1
CASSYRQGTLTYEQYF
TGTGCCAGCAGCTACCGACAGGGTACCCTAACCTACGAGCAGTACTTC
>few|TRBJ2-7|TRBV4-3|TRBD1
CASSQDAPGQVPYEQYF
TGCGCCAGCAGCCAAGACGCCCCGGGACAGGTCCCCTACGAGCAGTACTTC
>few|TRBJ2-7|TRBV5-1|TRBD1
CASSLEGDSPYEQYF
TGCGCCAGCAGCTTGGAGGGGGACAGCCCCTACGAGCAGTACTTC
>many|TRBJ1-4|TRBV25-1|.
CASSEYVMDATNEKLFF
TGTGCCAGCAGTGAATATGTAATGGATGCAACTAATGAAAAACTGTTTTTT
>.|TRBJ1-5|TRBV6-2/TRBV6-3|.
CASSYNIKNPDSNQPQHF
TGTGCCAGCAGTTACAACATCAAGAACCCGGACAGCAATCAGCCCCAGCATTTT
>.|TRBJ1-1|TRBV6-6|TRBD1
CASRSTGGGTEAFF
TGTGCCAGCAGAAGCACAGGGGGCGGCACTGAAGCTTTCTTT
>few|TRBJ2-7|TRBV28|TRBD1
CASSARTGLYEQYF
TGTGCCAGCAGCGCCCGGACAGGGCTGTACGAGCAGTACTTC
>few|TRBJ1-1|TRBV5-6|.
CASSLVWTDEAFF
TGTGCCAGCAGCTTGGTTTGGACAGACGAAGCTTTCTTT
>few|TRBJ1-2|TRBV5-5|.
CASTGLYGYTF
TGTGCCAGCACAGGTCTCTATGGCTACACCTTC
>many|TRBJ2-7|TRBV29-1|.
CSVESGITYEQYF
TGCAGCGTGGAGTCCGGGATCACCTACGAGCAGTACTTC
>many|TRBJ2-5|TRBV10-3|.
CAISERQGETQYF
TGTGCCATCAGTGAGAGGCAGGGAGAGACCCAGTACTTC
>few|TRBJ1-1|TRBV7-2|.
CASSLAPSFGTEAFF
TGTGCCAGCAGCTTAGCCCCAAGTTTTGGTACTGAAGCTTTCTTT
>few|TRBJ2-7|TRBV28|.
CASSSPTQGKTNYEQYF
TGTGCCAGCAGTTCACCTACCCAGGGCAAGACGAACTACGAGCAGTACTTC